This entry features one T cell receptor (beta chain) sequence. This sample was taken from a study of blood T cell repertoires in COVID-19. Whole-study context: The analysed material was cDNA or gDNA that came from T cells, B-cell-depleted T cells, or PBMCs.

Libraries were prepared by immunoSEQ multiplex PCR; TCRdb keeps only in-frame clonotypes and omits some of them. Of approximately 310,000 clones in the sample, 85% were seen once. This CDR3 comprises 16 residues. V gave up 10 bases and J gave up 0 bases, with 19 bases separating them. Per germline, CDR1 MDHEN and CDR2 SYDVKM. This rearrangement joins TRBV28 to TRBJ1-5, with D possibly TRBD1 on 5 matching bases. The source of this sequence is a woman younger than 45 who had been exposed to COVID-19. Sequenced input: PBMCs or T cells enriched from blood (not recorded which). Here the CDR3 reads CATHGGGAFSNQPQHF. The CDR3 nucleotides read TGTGCCACCCACGGGGGAGGGGCTTTTAGCAATCAGCCCCAGCATTTT.